Sequencing of this TCR beta chain was carried out in a study of blood T cell repertoires in COVID-19. The authors' processing: Nucleated cell number was recorded as an estimate derived from reference gene primer amplification. The assay was immunoSEQ multiplex PCR, and TCRdb's table has in-frame clones only and misses some. That table is the source of V, J and clone size, and D and trimming were worked out from the DNA. The sample has 110,000 to 150,000 clones; more than 80% are singletons. CDR1 and CDR2 from the germline V gene are LNHDA and SQIVND (reference sequence). Unmatched junction bases numbered 15, after V lost 5 bases and J lost 7 bases. The CDR3 is 17 residues long.

The chain has TRBV19 and TRBJ2-1; 9 bases map to TRBD2. Sequenced: peripheral blood. This clonotype was obtained from a human donor in a cohort sampled during active COVID-19. The CDR3 DNA reads TGTGCCAGTAGTCTAGGGGGGGCTAGCGGGGTTTGGAATGAGCAGTTCTTC. It yields the protein CASSLGGASGVWNEQFF.